These T cell receptor beta chains were read from a single sample in a study of cytotoxic CD8 clonotypes in ibrutinib-treated CLL. Sequencing was performed with immunoSEQ multiplex PCR; in TCRdb, only in-frame clones are kept and a portion is missing. This table has 140,000 to 150,000 clones, about 80% appearing once. This specimen was PBMCs, taken after 24 months of ibrutinib treatment. The receptors were sampled from a human donor with chronic lymphocytic leukemia. CDR3s include the opening cysteine and the closing phenylalanine or tryptophan. D genes are given only for firm matches. A clone size is listed for some rows: how often the clone was seen (once, few, many), or a class if it is expanded.

clone_size j_call d_call v_call cdr3_nt cdr3_aa
. TRBJ2-7 TRBD2 TRBV7-2 TGTGCCAGCAGCTTAGCCCCTAGCGGAGACCAGTACTTC CASSLAPSGDQYF
. TRBJ2-7 . TRBV6-6 TGTGCCAGCAGTTACTCGCTAGCCTACGAGCAGTACTTC CASSYSLAYEQYF
. TRBJ2-3 TRBD2 TRBV5-1 TGCGCCAGCAGCTTGGGAGGACTAGCCACACACACAGATACGCAGTATTTT CASSLGGLATHTDTQYF
few TRBJ2-7 TRBD2 TRBV7-8 TGTGCCAGCAGCTTACTCCCAGGACTAGCGGGTGGAGGGGAGCAGTACTTC CASSLLPGLAGGGEQYF
. TRBJ1-1 . TRBV7-2 TGTGCCAGCAGCTTAGCGGTCCCCCTTGAAGCTTTCTTT CASSLAVPLEAFF
. TRBJ1-6 . TRBV12-2 TGTGCAAGTCGCCAAAGGACAGGGGGATCACCCCTCCACTTT CASRQRTGGSPLHF
. TRBJ1-4 . TRBV5-6 TGTGCCAGCAGCTTGGAAGCAACTAATGAAAAACTGTTTTTT CASSLEATNEKLFF
. TRBJ2-5 TRBD1 TRBV28 TGTGCCAGCAGTCCCCCGACAGGGGAGACCCAGTACTTC CASSPPTGETQYF
few TRBJ2-7 . TRBV5-1 TGCGCCAGCAGCTTCCCGGGTACCAGCTCCTACGAGCAGTACTTC CASSFPGTSSYEQYF
. TRBJ2-7 . TRBV7-9 TGTGCCAGCACCCCCCGGACCCTGAGGGCCTACGAGCAGTACTTC CASTPRTLRAYEQYF
few TRBJ1-1 . TRBV28 TGTGCCAGCAAACAGCCTTTTGAAGCTTTCTTT CASKQPFEAFF
. TRBJ2-7 TRBD1 TRBV5-1 TGCGCCAGCAGCAATCAACAGGGGGTCTACGAGCAGTACTTC CASSNQQGVYEQYF
. TRBJ2-5 . TRBV5-1 TGCGCCAGCAGCTGGGGGCCCCAGGGGCCTCAAGAGACCCAGTACTTC CASSWGPQGPQETQYF
. TRBJ2-1 . TRBV2 TGTGCCAGCAGTGATCGGGCTTGGCGCTACAATGAGCAGTTCTTC CASSDRAWRYNEQFF
. TRBJ1-3 . TRBV28 TGTGCCGGGCCCAGGCCCCCGGTTTGCGCCATATATTTT CAGPRPPVCAIYF
once TRBJ2-4 TRBD2 TRBV11-2 TGTGCCAGCAGCTTAGTCCGGACTAGTGGCCCCAACATTCAGTACTTC CASSLVRTSGPNIQYF
. TRBJ2-3 . TRBV18 TGTGCCAGCTCACCCTTCTCCAAAGGCACAGATACGCAGTATTTT CASSPFSKGTDTQYF
once TRBJ1-1 . TRBV7-2 TGTGCCAGCAGCTCCTCGGGCCAGGGAGAAGCTTTCTTT CASSSSGQGEAFF
. TRBJ2-1 . TRBV20-1 TGCAGCGGCGGAGCGAATGAGCAGTTCTTC CSGGANEQFF
. TRBJ2-7 . TRBV7-3 TGTGCCAGCAGCTTGTCGGGGTACTCCTACGAGCAGTACTTC CASSLSGYSYEQYF
few TRBJ1-4 . TRBV9 TGTGCCAGCAGCTCCGGGATTTTCGAAAAACTGTTTTTT CASSSGIFEKLFF
. TRBJ2-1 TRBD2 TRBV4-3 TGCGCCAGCAGCCAAGTTTGGTCGGCGGGAGGACCTCACCAGTTCTTC CASSQVWSAGGPHQFF
. TRBJ1-2 . TRBV7-6 TGTGCCAGCAGCCCGGGCGGATATGGCTACACCTTC CASSPGGYGYTF
. TRBJ2-3 TRBD2 TRBV10-3 TGTGCCATCAGTGAGTCGGGGGGGACCACAGATACGCAGTATTTT CAISESGGTTDTQYF
medium-sized TRBJ2-7 . TRBV6-6 TGTGCCAGCACCAGGGGGGGAGGGCGTGAGCAGTACTTC CASTRGGGREQYF
. TRBJ1-2 TRBD1 TRBV28 TGTGCCAGCAGTTTCCCCGGGACAGCCTATGGCTACACCTTC CASSFPGTAYGYTF
few TRBJ2-7 TRBD1 TRBV6-1 TGTGCCAGCAGTGTGGGGACAGGGTCCTACGAGCAGTACTTC CASSVGTGSYEQYF
. TRBJ2-3 TRBD2 TRBV7-6 TGTGCCAGCAGCGACGCTAGCGGGGGGATGGCAGATACGCAGTATTTT CASSDASGGMADTQYF
. TRBJ1-5 . TRBV10-3 TGTGCCATCAGTGACCGGACAGCCCGCAATCAGCCCCAGCATTTT CAISDRTARNQPQHF
. TRBJ1-2 . TRBV5-1 TGCGCCAGCAACGGGGGCATTGGGTTTAGTGGCTACACCTTC CASNGGIGFSGYTF
. TRBJ1-4 . TRBV6-5 TGTGCCAGCAGTTACTCGCGGGAAAAACTGTTTTTT CASSYSREKLFF
. TRBJ2-5 TRBD2 TRBV2 TGTGCCAGCAGTGACGGGAGGGTCCAAGAGACCCAGTACTTC CASSDGRVQETQYF
. TRBJ2-2 . TRBV7-2 TGTGCCAGCAACCTTGGGGGACTCCATGCCGGGGAGCTGTTTTTT CASNLGGLHAGELFF
once TRBJ2-5 . TRBV18 TGTGCCAGCTCACCGGGCGCGGGAACCGGCCGGGACCAGTACTTC CASSPGAGTGRDQYF
. TRBJ2-3 TRBD2 TRBV5-1 TGCGGGTCGAGGACTAGCGGATCAGATACGCAGTATTTT CGSRTSGSDTQYF
. TRBJ1-1 TRBD1 TRBV28 TGTGCCAGCAGCAAAAGACAGGGGGCAGAAGCTTTCTTT CASSKRQGAEAFF
few TRBJ2-2 . TRBV7-2 TGTGCCAGCAGCTTAGGAAGGACAATAGGGGAGCTGTTTTTT CASSLGRTIGELFF
. TRBJ2-1 . TRBV7-3 TGTGCCAGCAGCACCCGGCCTAACAATGAGCAGTTCTTC CASSTRPNNEQFF
. TRBJ1-5 . TRBV29-1 TGCAGCGCCCGGGACGCTCGGCAGGGGCCCCAGCATTTT CSARDARQGPQHF
. TRBJ1-6 . TRBV10-3 TGTGCCATCAGCCTTAGTTCAGGGTCAATGGGGAATTCACCCCTCCACTTT CAISLSSGSMGNSPLHF
many TRBJ1-2 . TRBV5-4 TGTGCCAGCAGCCAAGACGCCGGAAGCTACACCTTC CASSQDAGSYTF
. TRBJ1-1 . TRBV7-9 TGTGCCAGCATCCAAAAAGGGCCCAACACTGAAGCTTTCTTT CASIQKGPNTEAFF
. TRBJ2-1 . TRBV4-3 TGCGCCAGCAGCCAAGAGGCGGCGGGCAGGGGCCTCAATGAGCAGTTCTTC CASSQEAAGRGLNEQFF
medium-sized TRBJ1-2 . TRBV7-2 TGTGCCAGCAGCTTATCAGAGACCTATGGCTACACCTTC CASSLSETYGYTF
. TRBJ2-2 . TRBV7-3 TGTGCCAGCAGCTCACGCACCGGGGAGCTGTTTTTT CASSSRTGELFF
. TRBJ2-2 TRBD1 TRBV18 TGTGCCAGCACGACAGGGGCGACCGGGGAGCTGTTTTTT CASTTGATGELFF
. TRBJ1-4 TRBD1 TRBV5-6 TGTGCCAGCAGCTTGGCAGGACAGGGAGAAAAACTGTTTTTT CASSLAGQGEKLFF
. TRBJ2-1 TRBD2 TRBV29-1 TGCAGCGACCGGACAGCGGGGGATGAGCAGTTCTTC CSDRTAGDEQFF
. TRBJ2-1 . TRBV19 TGTGCCAGTAGTATTGGGCCCTACAATGAGCAGTTCTTC CASSIGPYNEQFF
. TRBJ1-1 . TRBV6-5 TGTGCCAGCATGTCGGATGGTGAAGCTTTCTTT CASMSDGEAFF
. TRBJ2-3 TRBD2 TRBV19 TGTGCCAGTAGGGGGGTGGCGGCGGGAGCAGATACGCAGTATTTT CASRGVAAGADTQYF
. TRBJ1-2 . TRBV28 TGTGCCGCACAGCGGGCTGATTATGGCTACACCTTC CAAQRADYGYTF